This TCR beta chain derives from a study of metastatic and nonmetastatic thyroid tumors. Across the whole study: Patients with malignant and benign thyroid disease provided blood and tumor or nodule tissue, whose repertoires were compared.

About this clone: Its specificity is not known. One junction end does not reproduce the germline sequence, and a read error may be involved.

The study's findings and limits: Benign nodules were reported to have significantly lower TCR beta diversity than malignant thyroid tumors, in blood and tumor.

Per the authors' pipeline: What underpinned the distant-metastasis classifier for papillary thyroid cancer was the set of CDR3 differences across clinicopathological groups. With MiXCR, TCRdb reprocessed the PCR reads. For this entry, the V and J calls and clone size follow TCRdb and not the study's own pipeline. The sample comprises about 36,000 clones, 20% to 25% of which are singletons, and roughly 16% rests with the top ten. Patients were all untreated before their thyroid surgery. The TCR comes from a female donor with papillary thyroid cancer or a benign thyroid nodule (not recorded which). Some clones in this sample may be carry-over from other donors' samples. Sequencing was carried out using blood.

This CDR3 is CATSLARPGETQYF. In DNA form, the CDR3 reads TGTGCCACCAGCTTGGCAAGACCGGGAGAGACCCAGTACTTC. The rearrangement uses TRBV5-1 and TRBJ2-5; D is undetermined. Germline V CDR1 and CDR2: SGHRS, YFSETQ. CDR3 size: 14 residues.